These T cell receptor beta chains were read from a single sample in a study of shared clonotypes between healthy human individuals. Some clones are missing from TCRdb's copy, which holds only in-frame ones; the method was immunoSEQ multiplex PCR. The sample lists roughly 410,000 clones, 96% occurring once. Sequenced sample: memory CD8+ T cells sorted from blood. These receptors were collected from a man aged 25 to 45 in good health. Each CDR3 is given with its conserved first and last residue. The D gene is left open where the match is weak. The size entry is marked missing in some rows and otherwise reads once, few, many or a size class.

J gene	V gene	D gene	clone size	CDR3 DNA	CDR3 protein
TRBJ1-5	TRBV28	TRBD1	.	TGTGCCAGCAGTCCAACAGGGGGCGCGAATCAGCCCCAGCATTTT	CASSPTGGANQPQHF
TRBJ1-6	TRBV30	.	.	TGTGCCTGGAGTAAATTAGGGGCGGGGTATTCACCCCTCCACTTT	CAWSKLGAGYSPLHF
TRBJ2-1	TRBV5-6	TRBD2	.	TGTGCCAGCAGCTATAGGGCTAGCGGGAGAAGGGACTTGGGTGAGCAGTTCTTC	CASSYRASGRRDLGEQFF
TRBJ2-5	TRBV5-1	.	.	TGCGCCAGCAGCTTGGGGGGAAGAGGAGAGACCCAGTACTTC	CASSLGGRGETQYF
TRBJ1-1	TRBV7-9	.	.	TGTGCCAGCAACTTAGGGGGGGGCGCTAGCACTGAAGCTTTCTTT	CASNLGGGASTEAFF
TRBJ2-7	TRBV5-6	TRBD1	.	TGTGCCAGCAGCATTGGACAGGGTGCCTACGAGCAGTACTTC	CASSIGQGAYEQYF
TRBJ1-5	TRBV30	.	.	TGTGCCTGGAGTGTACGGCGGAATCAGCCCCAGCATTTT	CAWSVRRNQPQHF
TRBJ2-4	TRBV5-1	.	.	TGCGCCAGCGGGACTGGGGCCAAAAACATTCAGTACTTC	CASGTGAKNIQYF
TRBJ2-7	TRBV27	TRBD2	.	TGTGCCAGCAGTTTGGCTAGCGGGGCCCAGGGGAAGGAGCAGTACTTC	CASSLASGAQGKEQYF
TRBJ2-1	TRBV5-5	.	.	TGTGCCAGCAGCTTGATCGAGATAGGCTACAATGAGCAGTTCTTC	CASSLIEIGYNEQFF
TRBJ2-3	TRBV6-1	.	.	TGTGCCAGCAGTGAAATCAACAGGGTCACAGATACGCAGTATTTT	CASSEINRVTDTQYF
TRBJ2-5	TRBV19	.	.	TGTGCCAGCTCCAGGGTTTTTCAGGAGACCCAGTACTTC	CASSRVFQETQYF
TRBJ2-3	TRBV7-9	.	.	TGTGCCAGCAGCAGGGCGGGGGCGGATACGCAGTATTTT	CASSRAGADTQYF
TRBJ2-2	TRBV12-2	.	.	TGTGCAAGTCGCGCACGGGGGCCCACGAACACCGGGGAGCTGTTTTTT	CASRARGPTNTGELFF
TRBJ2-7	TRBV9	TRBD1	.	TGTGCCAGCAGCGCCACGACAGGGGTCGAGCAGTACTTC	CASSATTGVEQYF
TRBJ1-3	TRBV7-9	.	.	TGTGCCAGCAGCCTGAGCTCTGGAAACACCATATATTTT	CASSLSSGNTIYF
TRBJ2-7	TRBV5-1	.	.	TGCGCCAGCAGCAATGGACCCGAGCAGTACTTC	CASSNGPEQYF
TRBJ2-5	TRBV10-3	.	once	TGTGCCATCAGTGAAGGGGGGCAGGAGACCCAGTACTTC	CAISEGGQETQYF
TRBJ1-5	TRBV28	TRBD1	.	TGTGCCAGCAGTTTTGAGTCGACAGGGGTGGGCAATCAGCCCCAGCATTTT	CASSFESTGVGNQPQHF
TRBJ2-3	TRBV28	.	.	TGTGCCAGCAGTAATACAGATACGCAGTATTTT	CASSNTDTQYF
TRBJ1-2	TRBV19	.	.	TGTGCCAGTAGTTTGGTTTGGGATTATGGCTACACCTTC	CASSLVWDYGYTF
TRBJ2-1	TRBV7-2	.	.	TGTGCCAGCAGCTTAGATAGGGGGGATGAGCAGTTCTTC	CASSLDRGDEQFF
TRBJ1-3	TRBV27	.	.	TGTGCCAGCAGTTTATCTTCTGGAAACACCATATATTTT	CASSLSSGNTIYF
TRBJ1-4	TRBV2	TRBD1	once	TGTGCCAGCAGTTTCGACAGGGGGTGGGAAAAACTGTTTTTT	CASSFDRGWEKLFF
TRBJ2-7	TRBV7-2	.	.	TGTGCCAGCAGCTTAACCCGTTCGGCGAACTACGAGCAGTACTTC	CASSLTRSANYEQYF
TRBJ2-7	TRBV4-2	TRBD2	.	TGTGCCAGCAGCCAAGTTTGGCTTTCGCGACTAGCCGGGGATGAGCAGTACTTC	CASSQVWLSRLAGDEQYF
TRBJ2-3	TRBV27	.	.	TGTGCCAGTGGGACTGCTAACACAGATACGCAGTATTTT	CASGTANTDTQYF
TRBJ2-3	TRBV20-1	.	once	TGCAGTGCCCCAAGGGGGGGAACGCAGTATTTT	CSAPRGGTQYF
TRBJ2-3	TRBV6-5	TRBD2	.	TGTGCCAGCAGTTCCGATTTCTCTAGCATAGCGGGAGCGCAGTATTTT	CASSSDFSSIAGAQYF
TRBJ2-1	TRBV7-9	TRBD1	.	TGTGCCAGCAGCTTCCGGTCATTCAGGGGGAATGAGCAGTTCTTC	CASSFRSFRGNEQFF
TRBJ1-5	TRBV30	.	few	TGTGCCTGGAGTGGCCGGGACCCCAGCAATCAGCCCCAGCATTTT	CAWSGRDPSNQPQHF
TRBJ2-1	TRBV12-5	.	.	TGTGCTAGTGGTACGGACTACTCCTACAATGAGCAGTTCTTC	CASGTDYSYNEQFF
TRBJ1-1	TRBV19	TRBD1	.	TGTGCCAGTAGTAGGGACAGGGGGCACACTGAAGCTTTCTTT	CASSRDRGHTEAFF
TRBJ2-7	TRBV28	.	.	TGTGCCAGCAGGCTACTTAGGGGCGGGCCTCTAGAGCAGTACTTC	CASRLLRGGPLEQYF
TRBJ2-7	TRBV14	.	.	TGTGCCAGCAGCCAATCCCCCTACGAGCAGTACTTC	CASSQSPYEQYF
TRBJ2-1	TRBV5-4	.	once	TGTGCCAGCAGCTTGGGGCAGATATCGTACAATGAGCAGTTCTTC	CASSLGQISYNEQFF
TRBJ1-2	TRBV28	.	.	TGTGCCAGCAGTTTTGGGGGCAGGGTTACTTATGGCTACACCTTC	CASSFGGRVTYGYTF
TRBJ1-4	TRBV5-5	.	.	TGTGCCAGCAGCTTCATTCTGGGGGCAGGGGAAAAACTGTTTTTT	CASSFILGAGEKLFF
TRBJ1-5	TRBV19	TRBD1	.	TGTGCCAGTAGTACGGGGACAGGGGGTTTTTATCAGCCCCAGCATTTT	CASSTGTGGFYQPQHF
TRBJ2-7	TRBV27	TRBD1	.	TGTGCCAGCAGCCCCGAGGGACAGGGGTTTTACGAGCAGTACTTC	CASSPEGQGFYEQYF
TRBJ1-2	TRBV28	.	.	TGTGCCAGCAGTTTAATGGGGACAGGCTACACCTTC	CASSLMGTGYTF
TRBJ2-7	TRBV10-3	TRBD2	.	TGTGCCATCACCGCCGGGACTAGCTCCTACGAGCAGTACTTC	CAITAGTSSYEQYF
TRBJ1-1	TRBV7-9	.	.	TGTGCCAGCAGCTCAGACAGCCCAGAAGCTTTCTTT	CASSSDSPEAFF
TRBJ2-3	TRBV4-2	.	.	TGTGCCAGCAGCCAACAGGGCACAGATACGCAGTATTTT	CASSQQGTDTQYF
TRBJ2-7	TRBV4-2	TRBD2	.	TGTGCCAGCAGCCAAGAACTTCCCCGTTCTAGCGGGCCGGCCGAGCAGTACTTC	CASSQELPRSSGPAEQYF
TRBJ2-7	TRBV11-2	.	.	TGTGCCAGCAGCTTATTGCGCTTAGTGCTGAGCGAGCAGTACTTC	CASSLLRLVLSEQYF
TRBJ2-4	TRBV27	.	.	TGTGCCAGCAGTCCACTAGTCAGCGGTGAAAACATTCAGTACTTC	CASSPLVSGENIQYF
TRBJ2-7	TRBV28	.	.	TGTGCCAGCAGACAACAGGGATACGAGCAGTACTTC	CASRQQGYEQYF
TRBJ2-7	TRBV7-9	TRBD1	.	TGTGCCAGCAGCTTAGGAGGGGCGGGACAGGGGTTAAAGCAGTACTTC	CASSLGGAGQGLKQYF
TRBJ2-5	TRBV2	TRBD1	.	TGTGCCAGCAGGGACAGGGGGCAAGAGACCCAGTACTTC	CASRDRGQETQYF